The clone carrying this TCR beta chain occurred a few times. Germline assignment: CDR1 ENHRY and CDR2 SYGVKD. Losses at the gene ends were 8 bases for V and 5 bases for J; bases not matched to a gene: 7. This CDR3 has 13 amino acids. The record originates from a study of identical twins. TCRdb re-analysed the 5' RACE reads in MiXCR, keeping a single row per CDR3 protein. The sample holds under 900,000 distinct CDR3 sequences, more than 9% seen once. This same sample was also part of a study on yellow fever vaccine responses in identical twins.

Specimen: PBMCs. The genes are TRBV10-3 and TRBJ2-7, with 9 bases that match TRBD1. The TCR sequence derives from a woman between 18 and 29 years old in good health. CDR3 loop: CAIAGGQGDEQYF. CDR3 nucleotide sequence: TGTGCCATCGCCGGGGGACAGGGAGACGAGCAGTACTTC.